This T cell receptor beta chain stems from a study of OX40 agonist ivuxolimab in advanced cancers. Across the study: Patients undergoing dose escalation presented with hepatocellular carcinoma, melanoma, renal cell or head and neck cancer. Of mixed ages from roughly 23 to 80 and averaging roughly 66 years, the group was 65% to 85% male. Participants could have had prior anti-PD-1, anti-PD-L1 or anti-CTLA-4 therapy, and about 40% had some.

Patients who had autoimmune disease history or got systemic immunosuppression were left out. Generated by immunoSEQ multiplex PCR, the TCRdb table keeps only in-frame clones and is missing some. The sample holds 25,000 or so clones, around nine tenths seen once. In its sample, this clone was seen a few times. The receptor was derived from an adult with an advanced solid tumor such as melanoma, head and neck, liver or kidney cancer. The sequences come from CD4+ or CD8+ T cells sorted from blood, collected in a trial of the OX40 agonist ivuxolimab.

For the CDR3, the DNA is TGTGCCACCAGCAGGCTTTCGACACCCCAAGAGACCCAGTACTTC. Protein sequence: CATSRLSTPQETQYF. The genes are TRBV15 and TRBJ2-5; D not resolved. V dropped 3 bases and J dropped 1 base, with 12 bases sitting between them. The germline gives CDR1 LNHNV, CDR2 YYDKDF (reference sequence). The CDR3 loop spans 15 amino acids.